Following are 3 T cell receptor beta chains from one sample sequenced in a study of blood T cell repertoires in COVID-19. The repertoire was sequenced with immunoSEQ multiplex PCR; TCRdb's copy has only in-frame clones and lacks some. The repertoire has about 190,000 clones, roughly 88% of them found once; the top ten carry 3.5% to 5%. The sequenced sample consisted of peripheral blood. All receptors derive from a woman in her 30s with acute or convalescent COVID-19.

CDR3 sequence reads: CASSSTLGQGRNEQFF. The CDR3 coding sequence is TGTGCCAGCAGTTCCACCCTCGGACAGGGGAGGAATGAGCAGTTCTTC. The chain has TRBV28 and TRBJ2-1; 9 bases line up with TRBD1. V was pared by 4 bases and J by 7 bases, with 11 bases of the junction left unmatched. CDR1 and CDR2 from the germline V gene are MDHEN and SYDVKM. The length of the CDR3 is 16 residues. Full variable domain (remainder filled in from reference TRBV28 and TRBJ2-1): DVKVTQSSRYLVKRTGEKVFLECVQDMDHENMFWYRQDPGLGLRLIYFSYDVKMKEKGDIPEGYSVSREKKERFSLILESASTNQTSMYLCASSSTLGQGRNEQFFGPGTRLTVL.

V and J are TRBV7-8 and TRBJ2-1, with TRBD2 matching 8 bases. Germline CDR1 reads SGHVS; CDR2 reads FQNEAQ. The trim removed 4 bases at V and 10 bases at J, leaving 15 bases unmatched. CDR3 length: 16 amino acids. The CDR3 DNA follows: TGTGCCAGCAGCTCCCAACCGGGACTAGGGATAGGGGAGCAGTTCTTC. Translation: CASSSQPGLGIGEQFF. Full variable domain (outside the CDR3, taken from reference TRBV7-8 and TRBJ2-1): GAGVSQSPRYKVAKRGQDVALRCDPISGHVSLFWYQQALGQGPEFLTYFQNEAQLDKSGLPSDRFFAERPEGSVSTLKIQRTQQEDSAVYLCASSSQPGLGIGEQFFGPGTRLTVL.

This clone was seen a single time. This chain uses TRBV9 with TRBJ1-2; TRBD1 might be the D (6 bases). This CDR3 has 12 amino acids. Between the trimmed V and J ends, which lost 4 bases and 7 bases, there was a span of 11 bases. CDR1 is SGDLS and CDR2 is YYNGEE in the germline V gene. CDR3 bases: TGTGCCAGCAGCTCAGGGGTCCGTGGCTACACCTTC. This encodes CASSSGVRGYTF.